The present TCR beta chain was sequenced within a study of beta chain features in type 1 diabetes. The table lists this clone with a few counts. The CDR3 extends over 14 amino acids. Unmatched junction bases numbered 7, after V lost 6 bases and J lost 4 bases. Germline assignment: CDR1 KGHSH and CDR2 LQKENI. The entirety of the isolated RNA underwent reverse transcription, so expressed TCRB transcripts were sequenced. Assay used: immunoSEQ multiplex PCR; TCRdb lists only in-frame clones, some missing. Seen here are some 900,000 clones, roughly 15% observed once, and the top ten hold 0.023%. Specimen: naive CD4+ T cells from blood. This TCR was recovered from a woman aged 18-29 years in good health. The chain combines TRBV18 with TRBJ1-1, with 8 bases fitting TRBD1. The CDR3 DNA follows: TGTGCCAGCTCTAAACAGGGGGTAGGCACTGAAGCTTTCTTT. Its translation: CASSKQGVGTEAFF.